This TCR beta chain was identified in a study of Graves' ophthalmopathy and Graves' hyperthyroidism. Regarding this clonotype: Its target is unknown.

Findings of the study overall: Blood was where most expanded thyroid clonotypes above 0.001 frequency also turned up.

RNA transcripts were the template, and TCR beta CDR3 regions were amplified from them. Following a first-round RT-PCR that used HTBI primers, a second-round multiplex PCR was carried out. TCRdb reprocessed the multiplex PCR reads with MiXCR, giving one entry per CDR3 protein. This repertoire shows some 750,000 distinct CDR3 sequences, roughly two fifths found once; its top ten account for 44%. Germline V gene data show CDR1 as SGHVS and CDR2 as FQNEAQ. This CDR3 has 13 residues. Trimming stripped 0 bases from V and 5 bases from J, with 8 bases between. The study enrolled ophthalmopathy donors with moderate-to-severe activity, CAS ≥3, NOSPECS ≥4 and duration under 3 months. Exclusion applied to patients with other autoimmune diseases, uncontrolled infections, pregnancy or lactation. Fresh peripheral blood (approximately 9.2 ml) yielded the PBMCs.

The rearrangement uses TRBV7-8 and TRBJ2-7; the D gene is possibly TRBD1 (6 bases). The sequenced sample was peripheral blood. The TCR originated in an adult man with Graves' ophthalmopathy. In DNA form, the CDR3 reads TGTGCCAGCAGCTTAGCTGCAGGGGACGAGCAGTACTTC. It encodes CASSLAAGDEQYF.